Presented here are 5 T cell receptor beta chains from one specimen sequenced in a study of CD8 T cells in ankylosing spondylitis. Each CDR3 protein gets one entry after TCRdb re-called the 5' RACE reads with MiXCR. The table includes some 270,000 distinct CDR3 sequences, about 18% detected once. The sequencing sample was made of blood, either unsorted or a sorted T cell fraction (not recorded which). These receptor sequences come from a male donor with ankylosing spondylitis or in good health (not recorded which).

This chain joins TRBV12-3 or TRBV12-4 and TRBJ2-2; D unresolved. The CDR3 is 11 amino acids. The V and J ends lost 7 bases and 5 bases respectively, with 5 bases between them. The CDR3 is CASTITGELFF. CDR3 bases: TGTGCCAGCACCATAACCGGGGAGCTGTTTTTT.

This clonotype turned up a few times. The gene calls are TRBV7-2 and TRBJ2-3; D is perhaps TRBD1 (6 bases). Trimming pared 1 base from V and 2 bases from J, leaving 13 bases between. The CDR3 spans 16 residues. Germline CDR1 and CDR2: SGHTA and FQGNSA. CDR3 nucleotides: TGTGCCAGCAGCTTAGACGAGGACAGTCTCACAGATACGCAGTATTTT. This sequence encodes CASSLDEDSLTDTQYF.

The sample holds a few counts of this clonotype. The chain links TRBV6-1 to TRBJ1-3, with D unresolved. The CDR3 covers 13 residues. Trimming left V 6 bases short and J 0 bases short, with 6 bases between. Germline loops: CDR1 MNHNS, CDR2 SASEGT. The CDR3 region has the DNA TGTGCCAGCAGAGAGTTCTCTGGAAACACCATATATTTT. It encodes CASREFSGNTIYF.

This clonotype has more than one count but fewer than ten. V gene TRBV24-1 combines with J gene TRBJ2-3; D might be TRBD1 (6 bases). CDR1 and CDR2 (germline): KGHDR, SFDVKD. V was shortened by 1 base and J by 0 bases, with 13 bases between the two germline ends. The CDR3 sequence is 17 residues long. DNA for the CDR3: TGTGCCACCAGTGATTTTGGCTCGGGACAAAGCACAGATACGCAGTATTTT. This sequence encodes CATSDFGSGQSTDTQYF.

The CDR3 DNA reads as TGTGCCAGCAGCCAAGAGGGCTCCGGGGCGGTCGTTGAGCAGTTCTTC. This translates into CASSQEGSGAVVEQFF. The chain has TRBV4-2 and TRBJ2-1; either TRBD1 or TRBD2 may fit D (5 bases each). Trimming removed 0 bases from V and 9 bases from J, with 18 bases in between. Germline lookup yields CDR1 LGHNA and CDR2 YNFKEQ. The length of the CDR3 is 16 residues.